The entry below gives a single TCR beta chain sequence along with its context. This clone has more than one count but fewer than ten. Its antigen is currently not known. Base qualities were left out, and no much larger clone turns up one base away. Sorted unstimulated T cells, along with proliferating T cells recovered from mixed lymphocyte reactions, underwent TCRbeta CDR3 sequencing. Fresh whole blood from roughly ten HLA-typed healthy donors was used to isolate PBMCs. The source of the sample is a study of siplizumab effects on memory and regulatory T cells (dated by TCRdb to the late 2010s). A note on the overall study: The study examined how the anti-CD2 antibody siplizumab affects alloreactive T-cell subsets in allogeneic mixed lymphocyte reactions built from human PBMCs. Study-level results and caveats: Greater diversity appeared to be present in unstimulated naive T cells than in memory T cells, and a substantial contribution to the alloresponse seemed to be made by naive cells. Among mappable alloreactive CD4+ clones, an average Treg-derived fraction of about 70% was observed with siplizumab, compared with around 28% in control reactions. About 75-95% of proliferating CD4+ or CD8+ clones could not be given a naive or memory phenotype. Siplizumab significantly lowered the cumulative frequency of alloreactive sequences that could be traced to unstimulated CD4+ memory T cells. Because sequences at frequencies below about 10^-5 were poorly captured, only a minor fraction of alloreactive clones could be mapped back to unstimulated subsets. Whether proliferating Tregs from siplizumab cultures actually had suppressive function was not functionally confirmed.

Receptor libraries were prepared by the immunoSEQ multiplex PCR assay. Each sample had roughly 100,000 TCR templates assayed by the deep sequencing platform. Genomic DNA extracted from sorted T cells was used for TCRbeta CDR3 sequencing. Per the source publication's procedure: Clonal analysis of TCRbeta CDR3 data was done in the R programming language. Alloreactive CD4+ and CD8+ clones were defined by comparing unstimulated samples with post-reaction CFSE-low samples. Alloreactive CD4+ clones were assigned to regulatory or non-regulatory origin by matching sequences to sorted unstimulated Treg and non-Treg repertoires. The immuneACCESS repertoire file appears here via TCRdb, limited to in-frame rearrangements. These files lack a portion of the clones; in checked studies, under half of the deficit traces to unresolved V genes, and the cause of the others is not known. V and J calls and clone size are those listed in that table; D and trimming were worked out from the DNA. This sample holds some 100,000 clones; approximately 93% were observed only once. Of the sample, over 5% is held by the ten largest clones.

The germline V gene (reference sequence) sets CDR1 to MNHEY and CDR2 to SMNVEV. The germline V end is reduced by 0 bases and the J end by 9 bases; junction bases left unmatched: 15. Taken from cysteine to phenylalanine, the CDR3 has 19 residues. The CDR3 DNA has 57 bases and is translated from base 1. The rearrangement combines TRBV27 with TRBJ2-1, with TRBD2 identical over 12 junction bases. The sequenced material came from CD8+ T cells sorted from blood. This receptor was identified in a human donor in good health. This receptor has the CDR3 CASSLSYSGLAGGRLEQFF. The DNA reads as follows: TGTGCCAGCAGTTTATCCTATAGTGGGCTAGCGGGGGGGCGCCTTGAGCAGTTCTTC.